A single sample is the source of the 20 T cell receptor beta chains below, sequenced in a study of low-dose radiotherapy and immunotherapy resistance in tumors. First-strand cDNA used TRAV- and TRBV-specific primers, covering alpha and beta chains. PCR amplification of the TCRs was performed with Phusion for 20 PCR cycles, and it relied on a constant-region primer together with a V-primer adapter. TCRdb ran MiXCR on the reads and lists one entry per CDR3 protein. Here the sample spans about 11,000 distinct CDR3 sequences, 60% to 80% being singletons. The receptor set was obtained from a human donor with advanced metastatic prostate, ovarian, gallbladder or colorectal cancer (not recorded which). This table probably holds off-target reads from a library built for another chain.

In DNA form, the CDR3 reads TGTGCCAGCAGCTTTGGATCAGGGTCCAACTATGGCTACACCTTC. The encoded protein is CASSFGSGSNYGYTF. V gene TRBV5-4 combines with J gene TRBJ1-2, with D possibly being TRBD1 (5 bases). Per germline, CDR1 SGHNT and CDR2 YYREEE (reference sequence). The CDR3 is 15 amino acids. The germline V and J ends were trimmed by 2 bases and 2 bases, with 13 bases remaining between them.

The rearrangement uses TRBV28 and TRBJ2-6; D is unclear. CDR3 length equals 17 residues. V lost 1 base, J lost 0 bases, and 10 bases lay in between. CDR1 MDHEN and CDR2 SYDVKM come from the germline V gene. The CDR3 coding sequence is TGTGCCAGCAGTTTATTTTCTGGTTTCTCTGGGGCCAACGTCCTGACTTTC. Protein: CASSLFSGFSGANVLTF.

In its sample, this clonotype was seen a few times. The chain has TRBV24-1 and TRBJ2-1; TRBD2 might be the D (6 bases). The CDR3 runs to 14 residues. Germline CDR1 KGHDR, CDR2 SFDVKD. The V and J ends lost 2 bases and 8 bases respectively, with 12 bases between them. CDR3 amino acids: CATSDSGLSDEQFF. CDR3 DNA sequence: TGTGCCACCAGTGATTCGGGACTCTCCGATGAGCAGTTCTTC.

This clonotype was detected only a few times. The chain couples TRBV18 to TRBJ1-5; D remains ambiguous. Trimming removed 3 bases at V and 6 bases at J, with 12 bases between. There are 14 residues in the CDR3. Germline CDR1 and CDR2: KGHSH and LQKENI. The CDR3 nucleotides are TGTGCCAGCTCACCGGCGAGTGGTTCTCAGCCCCAGCATTTT. Translation: CASSPASGSQPQHF.

The CDR3 protein is CASSYPGTGVQPQHF. The CDR3, as DNA: TGTGCCAGCAGTTATCCCGGGACAGGGGTCCAGCCCCAGCATTTT. V gene TRBV28 combines with J gene TRBJ1-5; 10 bases are a match to TRBD1. Unmatched junction bases numbered 7, after V lost 4 bases and J lost 7 bases. CDR1 MDHEN and CDR2 SYDVKM come from the germline V gene. This CDR3 contains 15 residues.

The count of this clonotype is one. The rearrangement links TRBV9 to TRBJ2-2; D is uncertain. The CDR3 runs 16 residues. Germline CDR1 reads SGDLS; CDR2 reads YYNGEE. Trimming shortened V by 4 bases and J by 3 bases, and 16 bases separated the two germline ends. The CDR3 nucleotides are TGTGCCAGCAGCCCTAGACCCGCTTCTTACACCGGGGAGCTGTTTTTT. This codes for CASSPRPASYTGELFF.

V is TRBV11-1 and J is TRBJ2-7, with D tentatively TRBD2 (6 bases). The CDR3 has 13 amino acids. CDR1 and CDR2 (germline): SGHAT, FQDESV (reference sequence). The V gene lost 5 bases and the J gene lost 5 bases, with 13 bases spanning the gap. CDR3 nucleotide sequence: TGTGCCAGCAGCCTCCCGGGAGTGGACGAGCAGTACTTC. Protein: CASSLPGVDEQYF.

The CDR3 sequence: CASSVQGANTEAFF. CDR3 DNA sequence: TGTGCCAGCTCAGTACAGGGGGCGAACACTGAAGCTTTCTTT. This rearrangement joins TRBV18 to TRBJ1-1; 9 bases are shared with TRBD1. Trimming took 5 bases from V and 1 from J; bases not matched to a gene: 2. Per the germline V gene, CDR1 is KGHSH and CDR2 is LQKENI. This CDR3 is 14 amino acids long.

The chain uses TRBV2 and TRBJ2-7; D is undetermined. V lost 6 bases, J lost 2 bases, and 5 bases lay in between. CDR1 is SNHLY, CDR2 FYNNEI, per germline. This CDR3 spans 11 amino acids. The CDR3 DNA reads as TGTGCCAGCAGCGCAGCCTACGAGCAGTACTTC. It specifies CASSAAYEQYF.

The chain recombines TRBV10-3 with TRBJ1-2; no reliable D call. With 5 bases removed from V and 3 bases from J, the gap between germline ends came to 10 bases. Looked up from germline, CDR1 is ENHRY and CDR2 is SYGVKD. This CDR3 is 13 amino acids long. The CDR3 loop is CAISLPGDYGYTF. CDR3 in DNA: TGTGCCATCAGTCTTCCCGGGGACTATGGCTACACCTTC.

This sequence joins TRBV7-2 and TRBJ2-7; 9 nucleotides line up with TRBD1. The germline V gene encodes CDR1 SGHTA and CDR2 FQGNSA. CDR3 size: 14 residues. V shed 4 bases, J shed 6 bases, and the junction held 7 bases outside the gene matches. CDR3 bases: TGTGCCAGCAGCTCCGGGACAGGGAAGGGCGAGCAGTACTTC. Translated, it gives CASSSGTGKGEQYF.

This clonotype has a handful of counts. The rearrangement joins TRBV7-9 to TRBJ2-7; 7 nucleotides align to TRBD1. CDR1 SEHNR and CDR2 FQNEAQ come from the germline V gene (reference sequence). V lost 5 bases and J lost 0; bases outside the gene matches: 7. The length of the CDR3 is 15 residues. The CDR3 DNA reads as TGTGCCAGCAGCCCAGGGACAGCCAGCTCCTACGAGCAGTACTTC. This sequence encodes CASSPGTASSYEQYF. The variable domain in full, completed from reference TRBV7-9 and TRBJ2-7, reads DTGVSQNPRHKITKRGQNVTFRCDPISEHNRLYWYRQTLGQGPEFLTYFQNEAQLEKSRLLSDRFSAERPKGSFSTLEIQRTEQGDSAMYLCASSPGTASSYEQYFGPGTRLTVT.

This chain uses TRBV19 with TRBJ2-7, with a tentative D call TRBD2 (5 bases). The V end lost 3 bases, the J end lost 7 bases, and 16 bases lay between the germline ends. This CDR3 is 14 amino acids long. CDR1 is LNHDA, CDR2 SQIVND, per germline (reference sequence). CDR3 in amino acids: CASSIILNSGEQYF. The CDR3 DNA reads as TGTGCCAGTAGTATTATCCTAAACTCGGGGGAGCAGTACTTC.

The rearrangement uses TRBV5-1 and TRBJ2-7, with 7 bases that match TRBD1. The V gene's germline CDR1 is SGHRS and CDR2 YFSETQ. This CDR3 is built from 17 residues. J gave up 3 bases and V 0 bases, and 12 bases lay outside the gene matches. The CDR3 sequence: CASSLVPVGTAFYEQYF. As DNA, the CDR3 is TGCGCCAGCAGCTTGGTTCCGGTGGGGACAGCTTTCTACGAGCAGTACTTC.

The table lists this clonotype with a count of one. The J gene is TRBJ2-1, the V gene TRBV12-3 or TRBV12-4, with TRBD2 identical over 9 bases. The CDR3 totals 16 residues. V was clipped by 3 bases and J by 7 bases; unmatched bases: 10. CDR3 bases: TGTGCCAGCAGTTTCGGGCGGAGCGGGGGGAGGAATGAGCAGTTCTTC. Translating it yields CASSFGRSGGRNEQFF.

This clonotype has more than one count but fewer than ten. The V and J genes are TRBV5-1 and TRBJ1-2; 9 positions match TRBD1. V dropped 4 bases and J dropped 8; count of bases not matched to a gene: 9. The CDR3 has 14 residues. Germline CDR1 SGHRS, CDR2 YFSETQ. CDR3 DNA: TGCGCCAGCAGCCCCATACAGGGGGCGCGGGGCTACACCTTC. It translates to CASSPIQGARGYTF.

This clonotype showed up just a few times. The CDR3 loop is CASSPGTGQQPQHF. The CDR3 nucleotides are TGTGCCAGCAGCCCGGGGACAGGCCAACAGCCCCAGCATTTT. This rearrangement joins TRBV5-6 to TRBJ1-5; 8 positions agree with TRBD1. This CDR3 contains 14 residues. Germline V gene lookup returns CDR1 SGHDT and CDR2 YYEEEE. V shed 4 bases and J 7 bases; nucleotides not matched to a gene: 7.

The chain carries TRBV29-1 and TRBJ1-2, with a weak D call TRBD1 (6 bases). The germline CDR1 and CDR2 sequences are SQVTM and ANQGSEA. V was trimmed by 5 bases and J by 4 bases, leaving 14 bases between them. The CDR3 covers 13 residues. CDR3 residues: CSVLRGASYGYTF. The CDR3 nucleotides read TGCAGCGTTCTTCGGGGGGCTAGCTATGGCTACACCTTC. Full variable domain (missing parts from reference TRBV29-1 and TRBJ1-2): SAVISQKPSRDICQRGTSLTIQCQVDSQVTMMFWYRQQPGQSLTLIATANQGSEATYESGFVIDKFPISRPNLTFSTLTVSNMSPEDSSIYLCSVLRGASYGYTFGSGTRLTVV.

This clonotype came up a few times. The chain uses TRBV28 and TRBJ1-6; TRBD1 matches 7 bases. This CDR3 is built from 16 residues. In germline, CDR1 is MDHEN, CDR2 SYDVKM. With 8 bases clipped from V and 5 bases from J, the junction kept 12 bases outside the gene matches. The CDR3 loop is CASAFFTGVNNSPLHF. As DNA, the CDR3 is TGTGCCAGCGCCTTCTTCACAGGGGTGAATAATTCACCCCTCCACTTT.

This chain connects TRBV28 to TRBJ2-7; no clear D gene. Germline-derived CDR1 and CDR2 are MDHEN and SYDVKM. With 2 bases removed from V and 4 bases from J, the gap between germline ends came to 6 bases. This CDR3 is 12 amino acids long. CDR3 loop: CASSLQLYEQYF. CDR3 sequence (DNA): TGTGCCAGCAGTTTACAACTGTACGAGCAGTACTTC. The complete variable domain, with remaining parts taken from reference TRBV28 and TRBJ2-7, reads DVKVTQSSRYLVKRTGEKVFLECVQDMDHENMFWYRQDPGLGLRLIYFSYDVKMKEKGDIPEGYSVSREKKERFSLILESASTNQTSMYLCASSLQLYEQYFGPGTRLTVT.